The 27 T cell receptor beta chains below come from one sample, sequenced in a study of T-cell memory formation after mild COVID-19. TCRdb used MiXCR to reprocess the 5' RACE reads, holding one entry per CDR3 protein. The repertoire includes 200,000 to 300,000 distinct CDR3 sequences, around 10% of them detected once, and around 23% sits in the top ten. Sample: PBMCs or a T cell subset sorted from them (not recorded which). These receptors all stem from a man younger than 30 who had mild COVID-19 (a few samples of this study predate the infection). Cell type and time point are not known.

V and J are TRBV30 and TRBJ1-2; D not resolved. This CDR3 has 12 amino acids. V gave up 8 bases and J gave up 8 bases, with 18 bases separating them. Per the germline V gene, CDR1 is GTSNPN and CDR2 is SVGIG (reference sequence). The CDR3: CAQGQLGSGYTF. CDR3 DNA sequence: TGTGCCCAAGGCCAGCTGGGGAGCGGCTACACCTTC.

The chain couples TRBV5-1 to TRBJ2-3; tentative D call: TRBD2 (6 bases). The CDR3 is 16 residues long. The germline CDR1 and CDR2 sequences are SGHRS and YFSETQ. V was pared by 4 bases and J by 2 bases, with 17 bases between. CDR3 in amino acids: CASSPGENLLTDTQYF. CDR3 DNA sequence: TGCGCCAGCAGCCCGGGGGAGAATTTACTCACAGATACGCAGTATTTT.

This clonotype has just a few counts. V is TRBV6-5 and J is TRBJ2-2; 7 bases agree with TRBD1. The CDR3 spans 16 residues. Germline trimming cut 6 bases from V and 4 bases from J; bases unmatched to any gene: 11. Per the germline V gene, CDR1 is MNHEY and CDR2 is SVGAGI. The CDR3 region has the DNA TGTGCCAGCAGCTACAGTCAGGGGGTGGCCACCGGGGAGCTGTTTTTT. This gives the protein CASSYSQGVATGELFF.

The chain combines TRBV4-3 with TRBJ1-6; 8 bases line up with TRBD1. The V gene's germline CDR1 is LGHNA and CDR2 YSLEER. CDR3 length equals 14 residues. The V gene end was trimmed by 1 base and the J gene end by 10 bases; junction bases not matched to a gene: 3. This CDR3 is CASSQGDRWSPLHF. As DNA, the CDR3 is TGCGCCAGCAGCCAAGGGGACAGGTGGTCACCCCTCCACTTT.

This clonotype was picked up a small number of times. This rearrangement joins TRBV29-1 to TRBJ2-3; D is unclear. Germline V gene data show CDR1 as SQVTM and CDR2 as ANQGSEA. There are 12 residues in the CDR3. The V and J ends lost 4 bases and 4 bases respectively, with 9 bases between them. The CDR3 nucleotides are TGCAGCGTTGGCCGGGTCGCAGATACGCAGTATTTT. This sequence encodes CSVGRVADTQYF.

The chain couples TRBV9 to TRBJ2-1; 9 nucleotides line up with TRBD2. Germline V lookup: CDR1 SGDLS, CDR2 YYNGEE. The CDR3 loop spans 19 amino acids. Unmatched junction bases numbered 20, after V lost 3 bases and J lost 7 bases. The CDR3 DNA follows: TGTGCCAGCAGCGCCACCTCTTTGGGAAGCGGGGGGCCAGGGAATGAGCAGTTCTTC. Its protein product is CASSATSLGSGGPGNEQFF.

The chain employs TRBV7-2 and TRBJ2-5; a weak D match, TRBD2 (6 bases). V shed 5 bases and J shed 0 bases, with 13 bases lying between them. The germline V gene has CDR1 SGHTA and CDR2 FQGNSA. CDR3 length equals 15 residues. CDR3 nucleotides: TGTGCCAGCAGCGTGGGACTTCTGTACCAAGAGACCCAGTACTTC. As protein: CASSVGLLYQETQYF.

The chain couples TRBV6-1 to TRBJ2-1; either TRBD1 or TRBD2 may supply D (5 bases each). There are 16 residues in the CDR3. Germline CDR1 MNHNS, CDR2 SASEGT. The V end lost 5 bases, the J end lost 7 bases, and 21 bases lay between the germline ends. CDR3 amino acids: CASSTASGTKMNEQFF. The CDR3 coding sequence is TGTGCCAGCAGTACTGCGAGTGGGACGAAAATGAATGAGCAGTTCTTC.

The genes are TRBV19 and TRBJ1-1, with D perhaps matching TRBD1 (6 bases). Germline lookup yields CDR1 LNHDA and CDR2 SQIVND (reference sequence). This CDR3 has 15 amino acids. The V end lost 6 bases, the J end lost 4 bases, and 18 bases lay between the germline ends. The CDR3 nucleotides are TGTGCCAGTAGACTTCCAGAGGGGGTGGGCACTGAAGCTTTCTTT. It codes for CASRLPEGVGTEAFF.

About this clonotype: This could be a read error, since a much larger clone is one nucleotide away. The V and J genes are TRBV7-2 and TRBJ2-1; tentative D call: TRBD2 (5 bases). Germline V gene lookup returns CDR1 SGHTA and CDR2 FQGNSA. The germline V and J ends were trimmed by 11 bases and 5 bases, with 19 bases remaining between them. The CDR3 sequence is 14 residues long. DNA of the CDR3: TGTGCCTCCACCGGCGGGTTTTGGGACAATGAGCAGTTCTTC. Translated, it gives CASTGGFWDNEQFF.

This clonotype has only a few counts. This rearrangement joins TRBV5-1 to TRBJ1-5; D possibly corresponds to TRBD1 (6 bases). The germline V gene has CDR1 SGHRS and CDR2 YFSETQ. V was clipped by 4 bases and J by 3 bases, with 17 bases between them. This CDR3 has 16 residues. The CDR3 DNA is TGCGCCAGCAGCCCGGGGGGATGGGACACCAATCAGCCCCAGCATTTT. Protein product: CASSPGGWDTNQPQHF.

This clonotype was seen only a few times. The genes are TRBV12-3 or TRBV12-4 and TRBJ1-2, with 7 bases lining up with TRBD1. V gave up 1 base and J gave up 7 bases; unmatched junction bases: 12. The CDR3 runs 16 residues. CDR3 residues: CASSLGTGRGLSGYTF. CDR3 DNA sequence: TGTGCCAGCAGTTTAGGGACAGGAAGGGGTCTGAGTGGCTACACCTTC.

This clonotype is hyperexpanded. The V call is TRBV27, the J call TRBJ2-7, with 7 bases matching TRBD2. With V trimmed by 6 bases and J by 2 bases, 10 bases remained unmatched. The CDR3 consists of 15 residues. CDR1 is MNHEY, CDR2 SMNVEV, per germline (reference sequence). The CDR3: CASSQWGGTPYEQYF. CDR3 coding DNA: TGTGCCAGCAGCCAATGGGGGGGTACGCCCTACGAGCAGTACTTC.

The chain couples TRBV12-3 or TRBV12-4 to TRBJ2-7, with 7 bases aligning to TRBD1. V lost 3 bases and J lost 5; bases outside the gene matches: 7. The CDR3 length is 14 residues. CDR3 in DNA: TGTGCCAGCAGTTTGTCCCAGGGGGATCACGAGCAGTACGTC. Residues: CASSLSQGDHEQYV.

In this sample, this clonotype turned up a few times. This chain uses TRBV4-3 with TRBJ2-6; the match to TRBD1 covers 7 bases. The CDR3 runs 20 residues. Germline V gene sequence: CDR1 LGHNA, CDR2 YSLEER. After removal of 4 bases from V and 0 bases from J, the junction contained 15 bases not matched to a gene. This chain's CDR3 is CASSPRPETGSDSGANVLTF. CDR3 nucleotides: TGCGCCAGCAGCCCGCGGCCCGAGACAGGGAGTGACTCTGGGGCCAACGTCCTGACTTTC.

This sequence joins TRBV27 and TRBJ2-7; no definite D call. The CDR3 spans 14 residues. V was shortened by 7 bases and J by 6 bases, with 19 bases between the two germline ends. The V gene's germline CDR1 is MNHEY and CDR2 SMNVEV (reference sequence). The CDR3 protein is CASTSRLGIGEQYV. CDR3 bases: TGTGCCAGCACCTCCCGGTTGGGGATTGGCGAGCAGTACGTC.

This rearrangement joins TRBV7-3 to TRBJ2-3; TRBD2 might be the D (5 bases). The CDR3 runs to 13 residues. In germline, CDR1 is SGHTA, CDR2 FQGTGA. The germline V and J ends were trimmed by 5 bases and 10 bases, with 16 bases remaining between them. As DNA, the CDR3 is TGTGCCAGCAGCCTCGGCCCCACGCGGGCGCAGTATTTT. This translates into CASSLGPTRAQYF.

This clonotype was seen many times. The V call is TRBV7-2, the J call TRBJ2-7; maybe TRBD2 (7 bases). This CDR3 has 17 amino acids. Germline CDR1 and CDR2: SGHTA and FQGNSA. V lost 1 base and J 0 bases, leaving 16 bases between the germline ends. DNA for the CDR3: TGTGCCAGCAGCTTAGTTAAGGGGGGGGCCAGCTCCTACGAGCAGTACTTC. Translating gives CASSLVKGGASSYEQYF.

This clonotype was observed a handful of times. The J gene is TRBJ2-5, the V gene TRBV7-3, with 7 bases that match TRBD1. The germline gives CDR1 SGHTA, CDR2 FQGTGA. The CDR3 sequence is 15 residues long. V shed 5 bases, J shed 2 bases, and the junction held 8 bases outside the gene matches. DNA for the CDR3: TGTGCCAGCAGCCGGTCCCGGGACAGACAAGAGACCCAGTACTTC. Translation gives CASSRSRDRQETQYF.

This clonotype was observed many times. The V call is TRBV5-1, the J call TRBJ1-6; 7 bases are a match to TRBD1. The length of the CDR3 is 16 residues. Germline CDR1 and CDR2: SGHRS and YFSETQ. With 5 bases clipped from V and 2 bases from J, the junction kept 7 bases outside the gene matches. The CDR3 here is CASRPRDSAYNSPLHF. In DNA, the CDR3 is TGCGCCAGCAGGCCGAGGGACAGCGCCTATAATTCACCCCTCCACTTT.

This clonotype was seen many times. In DNA, the CDR3 is TGTGCCAGTTCCGGGACAGCGGCAGGGTACGAGCAGTACTTC. Its translation: CASSGTAAGYEQYF. This chain joins TRBV6-6 and TRBJ2-7, with 7 bases that match TRBD1. Germline CDR1 is MNHNY and CDR2 is SVGAGI (reference sequence). The CDR3 covers 14 residues. V shed 9 bases and J 4 bases; nucleotides not matched to a gene: 12.

V usage is TRBV25-1 and J usage is TRBJ2-1, with D possibly being TRBD2 (5 bases). Trimming stripped 7 bases from V and 4 bases from J, with 20 bases between. This CDR3 has 16 residues. Germline V lookup: CDR1 MGHDK, CDR2 SYGVNS. The DNA of the CDR3 is TGTGCCAGCACTCCGCTCACTAGTTCGGCTTACAATGAGCAGTTCTTC. Translation: CASTPLTSSAYNEQFF.

This clonotype came up many times. V usage is TRBV20-1 and J usage is TRBJ2-5, with TRBD1 as a possible D gene (6 bases). Per the germline V gene, CDR1 is DFQATT and CDR2 is SNEGSKA (reference sequence). The length of the CDR3 is 12 residues. Trimming removed 6 bases at V and 7 bases at J, with 15 bases between. The CDR3 DNA is TGCAGTGCCTTACAGGGTTCTGCGACCCAGTACTTC. Protein: CSALQGSATQYF.

This clonotype was seen a few times. This sequence joins TRBV12-3 or TRBV12-4 and TRBJ2-1, with 12 bases identical to TRBD2. The CDR3 has 14 amino acids. The trim removed 6 bases at V and 6 bases at J, leaving 3 bases unmatched. The CDR3 DNA is TGTGCCAGCAGCCCTAGCGGGGGGGCCAATGAGCAGTTCTTC. Residues: CASSPSGGANEQFF.

This clonotype was seen a handful of times. The chain is built from TRBV29-1 and TRBJ2-2, with 7 positions matching TRBD1. Per germline, CDR1 SQVTM and CDR2 ANQGSEA. The CDR3 has 13 residues. V shed 6 bases, J shed 3 bases, and the junction held 4 bases outside the gene matches. DNA for the CDR3: TGCAGCGTGACCGGGACAGACACCGGGGAGCTGTTTTTT. This gives the protein CSVTGTDTGELFF.

The chain uses TRBV21-1 and TRBJ2-1. TRBV21-1 corresponds to a pseudogene. This CDR3 contains 15 residues. CDR3 sequence reads: CASSNLQGFYNEQFF. The CDR3 DNA is TGTGCCAGCAGCAATTTGCAGGGATTCTACAATGAGCAGTTCTTC.

This clonotype was detected ten times or more. V usage is TRBV6-2 or TRBV6-3 and J usage is TRBJ2-5; tentative D call: TRBD1 (6 bases). The V and J ends lost 4 bases and 2 bases respectively, with 17 bases between them. Germline V gives CDR1 MNHEY, CDR2 SVGEGT. The CDR3 has 16 residues. This chain's CDR3 is CASSSPDRSPQETQYF. The CDR3 DNA reads as TGTGCCAGCAGTTCCCCGGACAGATCTCCGCAAGAGACCCAGTACTTC.